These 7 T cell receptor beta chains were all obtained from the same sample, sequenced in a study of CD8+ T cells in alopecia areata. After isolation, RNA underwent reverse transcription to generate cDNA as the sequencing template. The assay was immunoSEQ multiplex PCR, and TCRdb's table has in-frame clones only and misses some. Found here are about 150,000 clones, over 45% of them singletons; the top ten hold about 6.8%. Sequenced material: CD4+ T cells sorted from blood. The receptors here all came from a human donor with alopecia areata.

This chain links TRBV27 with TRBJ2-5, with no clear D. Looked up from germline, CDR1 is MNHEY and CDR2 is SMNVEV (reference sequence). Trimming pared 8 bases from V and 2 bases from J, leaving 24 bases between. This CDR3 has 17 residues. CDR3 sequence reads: CASGQKTPKNPQETQYF. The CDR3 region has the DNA TGTGCCAGCGGCCAAAAAACCCCGAAAAATCCACAAGAGACCCAGTACTTC.

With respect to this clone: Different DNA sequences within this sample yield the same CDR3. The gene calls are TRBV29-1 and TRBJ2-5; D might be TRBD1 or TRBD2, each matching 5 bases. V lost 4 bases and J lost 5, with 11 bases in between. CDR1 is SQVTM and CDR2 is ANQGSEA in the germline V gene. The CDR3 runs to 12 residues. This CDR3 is CSVVRGGETQYF. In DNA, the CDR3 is TGCAGCGTTGTTCGGGGCGGGGAGACCCAGTACTTC. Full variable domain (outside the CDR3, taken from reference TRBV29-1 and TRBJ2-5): SAVISQKPSRDICQRGTSLTIQCQVDSQVTMMFWYRQQPGQSLTLIATANQGSEATYESGFVIDKFPISRPNLTFSTLTVSNMSPEDSSIYLCSVVRGGETQYFGPGTRLLVL.

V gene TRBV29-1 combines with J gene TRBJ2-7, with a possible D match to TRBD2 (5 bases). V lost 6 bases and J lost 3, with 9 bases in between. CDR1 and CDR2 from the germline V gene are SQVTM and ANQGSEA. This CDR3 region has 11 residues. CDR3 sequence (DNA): TGCAGCGTGGGAGACTACTACGAGCAGTACTTC. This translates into CSVGDYYEQYF.

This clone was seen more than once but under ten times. The chain's CDR3 is CAWGSLRTDTQYF. CDR3 coding DNA: TGTGCCTGGGGTAGCCTACGCACAGATACGCAGTATTTT. The chain combines TRBV30 with TRBJ2-3; D gene unclear. The V gene's germline CDR1 is GTSNPN and CDR2 SVGIG (reference sequence). The V and J ends lost 5 bases and 1 base respectively, with 10 bases between them. The length of the CDR3 is 13 residues.

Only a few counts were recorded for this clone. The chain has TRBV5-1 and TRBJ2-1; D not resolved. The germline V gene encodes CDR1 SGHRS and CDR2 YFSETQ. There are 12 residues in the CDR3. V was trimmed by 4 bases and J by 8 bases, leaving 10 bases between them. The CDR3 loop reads CASSLPSHEQFF. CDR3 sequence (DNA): TGCGCCAGCAGCCTTCCGTCCCATGAGCAGTTCTTC.

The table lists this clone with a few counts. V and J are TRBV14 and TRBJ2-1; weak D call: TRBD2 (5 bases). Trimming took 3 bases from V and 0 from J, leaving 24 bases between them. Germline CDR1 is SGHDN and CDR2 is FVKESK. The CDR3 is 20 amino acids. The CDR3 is CASSQLKIGRASSSYNEQFF. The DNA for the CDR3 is TGTGCCAGCAGCCAGCTCAAGATCGGGCGGGCTAGCTCCTCCTACAATGAGCAGTTCTTC.

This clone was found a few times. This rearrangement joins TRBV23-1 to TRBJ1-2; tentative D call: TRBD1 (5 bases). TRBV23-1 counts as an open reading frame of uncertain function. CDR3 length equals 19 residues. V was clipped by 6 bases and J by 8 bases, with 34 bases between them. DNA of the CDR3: TGCGCCAGCAGGCAAATAGGGGACGACGCAGGAACGTCCTATCGGGGCTACACCTTC. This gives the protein CASRQIGDDAGTSYRGYTF.